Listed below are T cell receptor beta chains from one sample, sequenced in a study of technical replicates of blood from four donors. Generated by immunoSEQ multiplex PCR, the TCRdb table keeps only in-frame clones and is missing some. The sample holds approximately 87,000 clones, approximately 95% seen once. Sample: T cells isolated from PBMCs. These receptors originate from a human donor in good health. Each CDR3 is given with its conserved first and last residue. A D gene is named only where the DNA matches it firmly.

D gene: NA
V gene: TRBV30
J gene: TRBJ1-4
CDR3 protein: CAWSEVRGKEKLFF

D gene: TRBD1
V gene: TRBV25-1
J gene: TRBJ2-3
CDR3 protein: CASRDRLTDTQYF

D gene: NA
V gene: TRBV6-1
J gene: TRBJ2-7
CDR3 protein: CASSESRDFNEQYF

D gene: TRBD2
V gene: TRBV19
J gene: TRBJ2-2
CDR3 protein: CASSIASGNTGELFF

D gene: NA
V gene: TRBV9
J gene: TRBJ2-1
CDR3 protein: CASSPGGSFSSYNEQFF

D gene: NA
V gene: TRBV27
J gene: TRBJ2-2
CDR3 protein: CASSLSRTGGGGELFF

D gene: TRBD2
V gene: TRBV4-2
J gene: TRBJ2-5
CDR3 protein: CASSQEVNLAGGQEAQYF

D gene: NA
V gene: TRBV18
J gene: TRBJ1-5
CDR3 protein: CASSPHRGEEQPQHF

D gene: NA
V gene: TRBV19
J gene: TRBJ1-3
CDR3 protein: CASSMSSGNTIYF

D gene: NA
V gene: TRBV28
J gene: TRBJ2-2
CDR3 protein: CASSLRRNTGELFF

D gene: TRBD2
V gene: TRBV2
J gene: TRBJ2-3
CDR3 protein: CASSRGLAVGTQYF

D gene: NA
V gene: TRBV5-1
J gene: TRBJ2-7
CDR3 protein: CASSYDSNPYEQYF

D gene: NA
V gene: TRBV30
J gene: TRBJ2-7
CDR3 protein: CAWSVWGLRQNEQYF

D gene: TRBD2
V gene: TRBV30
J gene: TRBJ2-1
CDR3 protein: CAWSEGLAINNEQFF

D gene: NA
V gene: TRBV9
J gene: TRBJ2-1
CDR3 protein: CASSVVSGPNEQFF

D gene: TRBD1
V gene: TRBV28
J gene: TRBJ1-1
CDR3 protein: CASSITGGAFF

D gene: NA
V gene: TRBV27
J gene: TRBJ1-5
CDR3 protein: CASSFEQGNQPQHF

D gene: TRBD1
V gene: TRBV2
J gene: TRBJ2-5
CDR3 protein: CASNRDRGLKETQYF

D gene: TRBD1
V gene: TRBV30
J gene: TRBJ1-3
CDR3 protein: CAWSLDRVDTIYF

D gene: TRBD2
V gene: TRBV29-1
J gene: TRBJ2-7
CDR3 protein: CSVGGLAGYEQYF

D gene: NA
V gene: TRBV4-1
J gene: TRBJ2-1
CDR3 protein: CASSQEVRDYNEQFF

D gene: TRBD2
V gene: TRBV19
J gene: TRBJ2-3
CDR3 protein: CASSMGLANTDTQYF

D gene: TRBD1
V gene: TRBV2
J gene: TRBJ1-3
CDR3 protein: CASSERSGTGGNTIYF

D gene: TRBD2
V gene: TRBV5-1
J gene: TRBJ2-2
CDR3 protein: CASSFSGRAGELFF

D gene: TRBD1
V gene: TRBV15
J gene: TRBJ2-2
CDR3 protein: CATSTLDRDTGELFF

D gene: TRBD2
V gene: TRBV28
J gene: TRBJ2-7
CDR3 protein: CASSLAGYEQYF

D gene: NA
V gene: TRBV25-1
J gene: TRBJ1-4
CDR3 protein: CASSESYKLFF

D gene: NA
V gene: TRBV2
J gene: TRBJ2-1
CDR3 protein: CASALGSDEQFF

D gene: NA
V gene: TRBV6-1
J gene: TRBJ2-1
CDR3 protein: CASSAWTGSDEQFF

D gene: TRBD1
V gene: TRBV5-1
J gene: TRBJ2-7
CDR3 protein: CASYLPGQGFSEQYF

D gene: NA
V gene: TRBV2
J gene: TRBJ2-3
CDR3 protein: CASRDLADTQYF

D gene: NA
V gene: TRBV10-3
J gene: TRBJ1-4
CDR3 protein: CAISESNSEKLFF

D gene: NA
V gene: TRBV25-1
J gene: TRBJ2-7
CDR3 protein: CASNRRAGEQYF

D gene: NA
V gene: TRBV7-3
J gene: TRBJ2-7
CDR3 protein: CASSPGGANYEQYF

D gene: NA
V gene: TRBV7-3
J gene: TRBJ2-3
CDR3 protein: CASSLSAHSTDTQYF

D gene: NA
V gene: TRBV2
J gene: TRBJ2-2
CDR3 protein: CASYGGDFTGELFF

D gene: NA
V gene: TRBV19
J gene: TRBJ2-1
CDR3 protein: CASSIARVMLNEQFF

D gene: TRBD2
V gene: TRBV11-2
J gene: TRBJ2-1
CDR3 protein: CASSLEGLAEVSSYNEQFF

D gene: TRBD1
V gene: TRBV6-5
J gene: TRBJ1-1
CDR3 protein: CASRGQGATTEAFF

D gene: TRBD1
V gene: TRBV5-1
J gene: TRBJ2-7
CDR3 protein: CASSKDRGVYEQYF

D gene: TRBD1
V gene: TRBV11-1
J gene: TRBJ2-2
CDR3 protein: CASSFRQGRSTGELFF

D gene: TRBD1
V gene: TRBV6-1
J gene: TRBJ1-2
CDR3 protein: CASTGTGFHGYTF

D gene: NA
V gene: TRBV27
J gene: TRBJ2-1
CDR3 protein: CASSLLSSSYNEQFF

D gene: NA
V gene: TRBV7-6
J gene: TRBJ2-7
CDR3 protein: CASSFQRNHPYEQYF

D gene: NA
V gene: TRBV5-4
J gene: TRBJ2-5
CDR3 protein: CASSLLGAGETQYF

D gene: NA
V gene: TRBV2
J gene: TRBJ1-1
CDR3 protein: CASSDIKGENTEAFF

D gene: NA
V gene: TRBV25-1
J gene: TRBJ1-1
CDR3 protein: CASSEVRGGNTEAFF

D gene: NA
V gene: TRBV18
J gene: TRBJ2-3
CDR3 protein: CASSPPFGGASTDTQYF

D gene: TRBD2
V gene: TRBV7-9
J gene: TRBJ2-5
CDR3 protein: CASSLLTSGNNGETQYF

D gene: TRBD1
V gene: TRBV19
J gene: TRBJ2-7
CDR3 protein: CASSFLGQGYNEQYF

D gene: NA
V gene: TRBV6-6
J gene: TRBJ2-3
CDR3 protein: CASSYSLRDTQYF

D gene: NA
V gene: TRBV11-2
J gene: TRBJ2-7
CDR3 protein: CASSLRFPDYLTYEQYF

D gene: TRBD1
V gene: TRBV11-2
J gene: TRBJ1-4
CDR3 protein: CASSKGTAPNEKLFF

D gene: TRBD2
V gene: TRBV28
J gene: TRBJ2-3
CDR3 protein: CASNLMGGWDPDTQYF

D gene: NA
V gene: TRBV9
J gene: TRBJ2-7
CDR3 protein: CASSGRSSYEQYF

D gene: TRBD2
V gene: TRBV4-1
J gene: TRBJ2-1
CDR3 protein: CASSPHSGRARSSYNEQFF

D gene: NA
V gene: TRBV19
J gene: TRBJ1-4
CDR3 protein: CATGENEKLFF